This T cell receptor beta chain was retrieved from a study of blood T cell repertoires in COVID-19. On the study more broadly: COVID-19 samples from acute and convalescent phases originated in the United States, Italy and Spain.

CDR3 length: 15 residues. Per germline, CDR1 KGHSH and CDR2 LQKENI. V was clipped by 0 bases and J by 2 bases, with 8 bases between them. Repertoires were generated with immunoSEQ multiplex PCR, while TCRdb's copy carries only in-frame clones and drops some. The sample consists of 150,000 to 200,000 clones, about 87% of them appearing once. The source is a young woman who had recovered from COVID-19. What was sequenced was peripheral blood. The chain has TRBV18 and TRBJ1-3, with unresolved D. CDR3 DNA sequence: TGTGCCAGCTCACCACCGGCGGGAGCTGGAAACACCATATATTTT. It is translated as CASSPPAGAGNTIYF.